The 6 T cell receptor beta chains below all came from one sample that was sequenced in a study of shared clonotypes between healthy human individuals. CD8 cells classed as naive were CD45RO-negative and positively selected for CCR7, excluding terminally differentiated effector memory CD45RA+ cells. Method: immunoSEQ multiplex PCR; TCRdb's copy keeps in-frame clones and lacks some. Of approximately 2,000,000 clones detected, about 93% appear once; the ten largest clones hold more than 1.5%. Sample: naive CD8+ T cells from PBMCs. The receptors come from a man aged 18-30 years in good health. Some clones in this sample may be carry-over from other donors' samples.

The V call is TRBV4-1, the J call TRBJ1-5; the D is unclear. The V and J ends lost 4 bases and 3 bases respectively, with 13 bases between them. There are 15 residues in the CDR3. Looked up from germline, CDR1 is MGHRA and CDR2 is YSYEKL. CDR3 nucleotide sequence: TGCGCCAGCAGCCTGAGGAACAGCCCCAATCAGCCCCAGCATTTT. It encodes CASSLRNSPNQPQHF.

The chain couples TRBV27 to TRBJ1-2; 9 bases are a match to TRBD1. V trimming: 6 bases; J trimming: 6 bases; junction bases outside the gene matches: 11. The CDR3 consists of 15 residues. Germline loops: CDR1 MNHEY, CDR2 SMNVEV (reference sequence). The CDR3 spells CASSFTGGVRDGYTF. The CDR3 nucleotides read TGTGCCAGCAGCTTTACAGGGGGCGTAAGGGATGGCTACACCTTC.

The chain has TRBV7-6 and TRBJ2-3; tentative D call: TRBD1 (6 bases). The CDR3 runs 16 residues. Trimming removed 4 bases from V and 0 bases from J, with 14 bases in between. Germline lookup yields CDR1 SGHVS and CDR2 FNYEAQ. The CDR3 sequence is CASSYSGTPSTDTQYF. The CDR3 DNA follows: TGTGCCAGCAGCTATTCCGGGACACCTAGCACAGATACGCAGTATTTT.

V usage is TRBV28 and J usage is TRBJ2-1; 9 bases agree with TRBD2. CDR1 is MDHEN, CDR2 SYDVKM, per germline. CDR3 length: 17 residues. V lost 3 bases, J lost 6 bases, and 12 bases stayed unmatched. The CDR3 bases are TGTGCCAGCAGTTTCATTATAGGTAGCGGGAGTGGCAATGAGCAGTTCTTC. Translated, it gives CASSFIIGSGSGNEQFF.

The gene calls are TRBV7-9 and TRBJ1-2, with 7 nucleotides matching TRBD1. Trimming cost V 4 bases and J 4 bases; bases outside gene matches: 6. Germline V gene data show CDR1 as SEHNR and CDR2 as FQNEAQ (reference sequence). The CDR3 covers 14 residues. The CDR3 loop is CASSSTRDSYGYTF. The CDR3 nucleotides are TGTGCCAGCAGCTCAACGAGGGACAGCTATGGCTACACCTTC. Full variable domain (rest looked up from reference TRBV7-9 and TRBJ1-2): DTGVSQNPRHKITKRGQNVTFRCDPISEHNRLYWYRQTLGQGPEFLTYFQNEAQLEKSRLLSDRFSAERPKGSFSTLEIQRTEQGDSAMYLCASSSTRDSYGYTFGSGTRLTVV.

The chain couples TRBV6-1 to TRBJ2-2; D ambiguous. CDR3 length equals 14 residues. Looked up from germline, CDR1 is MNHNS and CDR2 is SASEGT. The germline V and J ends were trimmed by 0 bases and 5 bases, with 7 bases remaining between them. Here the CDR3 DNA reads TGTGCCAGCAGTGAAGCGAGGAGAACCGGGGAGCTGTTTTTT. The encoded protein is CASSEARRTGELFF.